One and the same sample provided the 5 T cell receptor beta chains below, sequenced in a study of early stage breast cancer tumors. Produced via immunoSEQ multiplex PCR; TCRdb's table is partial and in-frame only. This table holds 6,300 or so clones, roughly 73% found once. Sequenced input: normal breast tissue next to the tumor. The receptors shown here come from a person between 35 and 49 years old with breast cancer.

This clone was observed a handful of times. CDR3 nucleotides: TGTGCCAGCTCACCGCCGGGACAGGTAGGCGAGCAGTACTTC. Amino acid sequence: CASSPPGQVGEQYF. The gene calls are TRBV18 and TRBJ2-7; 8 nucleotides line up with TRBD1. The CDR3 runs to 14 residues. The trim removed 3 bases at V and 6 bases at J, leaving 7 bases unmatched. Germline V CDR1 and CDR2: KGHSH, LQKENI.

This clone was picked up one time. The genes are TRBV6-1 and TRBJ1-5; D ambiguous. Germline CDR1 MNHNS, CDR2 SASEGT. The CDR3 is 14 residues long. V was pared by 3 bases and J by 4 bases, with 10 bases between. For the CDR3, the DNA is TGTGCCAGCAGTGATCGGGTAGAGAATCAGCCCCAGCATTTT. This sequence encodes CASSDRVENQPQHF.

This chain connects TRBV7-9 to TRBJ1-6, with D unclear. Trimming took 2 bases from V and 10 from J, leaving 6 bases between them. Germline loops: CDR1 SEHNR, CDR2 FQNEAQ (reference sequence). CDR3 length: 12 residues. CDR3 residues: CASSLPQSPLHF. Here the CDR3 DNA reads TGTGCCAGCAGCTTACCTCAGTCACCCCTCCACTTT. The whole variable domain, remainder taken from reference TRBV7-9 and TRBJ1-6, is DTGVSQNPRHKITKRGQNVTFRCDPISEHNRLYWYRQTLGQGPEFLTYFQNEAQLEKSRLLSDRFSAERPKGSFSTLEIQRTEQGDSAMYLCASSLPQSPLHFGNGTRLTVT.

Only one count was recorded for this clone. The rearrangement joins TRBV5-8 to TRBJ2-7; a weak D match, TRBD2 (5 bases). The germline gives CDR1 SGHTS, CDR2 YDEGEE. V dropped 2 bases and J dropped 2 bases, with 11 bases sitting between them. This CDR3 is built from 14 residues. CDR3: CASSLYGVPYEQYF. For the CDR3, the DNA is TGTGCCAGCAGCTTATACGGGGTTCCCTACGAGCAGTACTTC.

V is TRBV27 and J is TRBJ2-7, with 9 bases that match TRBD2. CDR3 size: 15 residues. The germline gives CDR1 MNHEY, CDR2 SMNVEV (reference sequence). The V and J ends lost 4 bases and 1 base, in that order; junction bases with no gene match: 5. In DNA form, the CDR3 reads TGTGCCAGCAGTTCCCCAGCGGGAGGATCCTACGAGCAGTACTTC. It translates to CASSSPAGGSYEQYF.